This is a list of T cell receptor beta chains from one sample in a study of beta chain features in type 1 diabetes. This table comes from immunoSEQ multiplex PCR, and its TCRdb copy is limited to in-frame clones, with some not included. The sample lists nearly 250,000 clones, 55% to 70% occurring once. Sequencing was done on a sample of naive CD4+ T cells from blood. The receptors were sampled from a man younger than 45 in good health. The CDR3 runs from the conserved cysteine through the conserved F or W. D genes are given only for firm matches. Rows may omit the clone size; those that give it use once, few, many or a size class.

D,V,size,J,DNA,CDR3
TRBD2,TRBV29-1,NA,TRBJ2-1,TGCAGCGTCCGATTACTAGCGTACAATGAGCAGTTCTTC,CSVRLLAYNEQFF
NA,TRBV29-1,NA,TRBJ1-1,TGCAGCGTTGAACGCTTTACAGTAATGAACACTGAAGCTTTCTTT,CSVERFTVMNTEAFF
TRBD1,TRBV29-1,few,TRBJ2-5,TGCAGCGTCGAGGGCAGGGGGGAGACCCAGTACTTC,CSVEGRGETQYF
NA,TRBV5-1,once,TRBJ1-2,TGCGCCAGCACCCGGGATTCAGGGGATTCGGGCTACACCTTC,CASTRDSGDSGYTF
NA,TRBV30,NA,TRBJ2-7,TGTGCCTGGTTCCAAACAGGGAGAGGATTAAGCGAGCAGTACTTC,CAWFQTGRGLSEQYF
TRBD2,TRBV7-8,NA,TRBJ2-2,TGTGCCAGCAGCTTAGCCAGACTAGCGGGAGTAAGAAAGGGCACCGGGGAGCTGTTTTTT,CASSLARLAGVRKGTGELFF
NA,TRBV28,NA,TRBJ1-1,TGTGCCAGCAGTTTGGACACCACTGAAGCTTTCTTT,CASSLDTTEAFF
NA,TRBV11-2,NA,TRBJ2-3,TGTGCCAGCAGCAGCGCGGTTAGCACAGATACGCAGTATTTT,CASSSAVSTDTQYF
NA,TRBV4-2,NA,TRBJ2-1,TGTGCCAGCAGCCTATATTCCTACAATGAGCAGTTCTTC,CASSLYSYNEQFF
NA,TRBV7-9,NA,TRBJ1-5,TGTGCCAGCAGCTTAGCAGGGTTCGGCAATCAGCCCCAGCATTTT,CASSLAGFGNQPQHF
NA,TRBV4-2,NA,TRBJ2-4,TGTGCCAGCAGCCAGGCGGCGGGGGCCAAAAACATTCAGTACTTC,CASSQAAGAKNIQYF
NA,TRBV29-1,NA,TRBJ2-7,TGCAGCGCTGGAGACGGTGGGTACGAGCAGTACTTC,CSAGDGGYEQYF
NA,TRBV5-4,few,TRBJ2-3,TGTGCCAGCAGCTTGGTGGCGGATACGCAGTATTTT,CASSLVADTQYF
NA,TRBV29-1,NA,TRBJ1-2,TGCAGCGCCCAAACCCCCAGGGATAGGGGCTACACCTTC,CSAQTPRDRGYTF
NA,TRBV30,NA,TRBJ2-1,TGTGCCTGGAGCCCCCAGGCCTATGAGCAGTTCTTC,CAWSPQAYEQFF
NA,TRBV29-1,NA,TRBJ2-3,TGCAGCCGGGCGGACAGCAGCACAGATACGCAGTATTTT,CSRADSSTDTQYF
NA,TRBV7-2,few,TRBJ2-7,TGTGCCAGCAGCTCGACCTACGAGCAGTACTTC,CASSSTYEQYF
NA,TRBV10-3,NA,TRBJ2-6,TGTGCCATCAGTGAACTAAGGGTCTCTGGGGCCAACGTCCTGACTTTC,CAISELRVSGANVLTF
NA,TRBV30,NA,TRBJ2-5,TGTGCCTGGAGTGTAACCCAAGAGACCCAGTACTTC,CAWSVTQETQYF
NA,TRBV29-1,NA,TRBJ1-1,TGCAGCGTTGAAGCCGGACAAGGCACTGAAGCTTTCTTT,CSVEAGQGTEAFF
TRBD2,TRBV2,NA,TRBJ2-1,TGTGCCAGCAGGGAGACTAGCGGACTCAACAATGAGCAGTTCTTC,CASRETSGLNNEQFF
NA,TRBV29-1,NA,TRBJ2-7,TGCAGCGTTCTGAGACTCACGAGCTCCTACGAGCAGTACTTC,CSVLRLTSSYEQYF
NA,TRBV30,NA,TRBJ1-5,TGTGCCTGGAGCGGGGGAATTAGCAATCAGCCCCAGCATTTT,CAWSGGISNQPQHF
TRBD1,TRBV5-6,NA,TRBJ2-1,TGTGCCAGCAGCTCAACTACCGGGACAGGACTTTACAATGAGCAGTTCTTC,CASSSTTGTGLYNEQFF
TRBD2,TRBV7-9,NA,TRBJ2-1,TGTGCCAGCAGCTCGACTAGCGGGGTCAACAATGAGCAGTTCTTC,CASSSTSGVNNEQFF
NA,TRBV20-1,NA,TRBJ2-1,TGCAGTGCTAGAGAAAAAGGTTTCCTGTTCTTC,CSAREKGFLFF
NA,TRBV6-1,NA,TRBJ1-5,TGTGCCAGCACCCTCAGAGCAGGGGGCAATCAGCCCCAGCATTTT,CASTLRAGGNQPQHF
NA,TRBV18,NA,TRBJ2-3,TGTGCCAGCTCACCACCCACGGGGGGCCTGGATACGCAGTATTTT,CASSPPTGGLDTQYF
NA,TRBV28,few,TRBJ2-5,TGTGCCAGCAGCCTACTTCAAGGACAGCTGTACTTC,CASSLLQGQLYF
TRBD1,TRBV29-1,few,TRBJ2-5,TGCAGCGTTGTACTCGGGACAGGGGCTGAAGAGACCCAGTACTTC,CSVVLGTGAEETQYF
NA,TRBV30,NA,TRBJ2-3,TGTGCCTGGAGATCTGGTGGGGATACGCAGTATTTT,CAWRSGGDTQYF
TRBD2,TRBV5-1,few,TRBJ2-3,TGCGCCAGCAGCCCAACTAGCGGGGGGGCCGGAGATACGCAGTATTTT,CASSPTSGGAGDTQYF
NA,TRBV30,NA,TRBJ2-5,TGTGCCTGGAGTGGTTCAGGGCCAGAGACCCAGTACTTC,CAWSGSGPETQYF
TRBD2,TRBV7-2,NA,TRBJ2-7,TGTGCCAGCAGCTGGACTAGTCAATACGAGCAGTACTTC,CASSWTSQYEQYF
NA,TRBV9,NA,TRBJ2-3,TGTGCCAGCAGCGTAAATGCGGGGAACCTCAATACGCAGTATTTT,CASSVNAGNLNTQYF
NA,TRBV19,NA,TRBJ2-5,TGTGCCAGTAGTATACCACACTATCCGGGAATAGGCCAAGAGACCCAGTACTTC,CASSIPHYPGIGQETQYF
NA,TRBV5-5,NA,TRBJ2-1,TGTGCCAGCAGCTTGGAAGCAAGCTCCTACAATGAGCAGTTCTTC,CASSLEASSYNEQFF
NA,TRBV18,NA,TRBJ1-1,TGTGCCAGCTTCATCGCGGGGGCCACTGAAGCTTTCTTT,CASFIAGATEAFF
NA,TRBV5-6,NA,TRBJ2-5,TGTGCCAGCAGCTTGGCCTTGGGAGAAGAGACCCAGTACTTC,CASSLALGEETQYF
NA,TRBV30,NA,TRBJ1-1,TGTGCCTGGAGTGCGGGGAAAAACACTGAAGCTTTCTTT,CAWSAGKNTEAFF
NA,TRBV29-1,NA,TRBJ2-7,TGCAGCGTTCCGGGCCCCTCCTACGAGCAGTACTTC,CSVPGPSYEQYF
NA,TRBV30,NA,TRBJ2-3,TGTGCCTGGAGTTCAGGGCTCACAGATACGCAGTATTTT,CAWSSGLTDTQYF
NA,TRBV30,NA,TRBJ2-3,TGTGCCTGGAGCGGCCTTTTAGCGGATACGCAGTATTTT,CAWSGLLADTQYF
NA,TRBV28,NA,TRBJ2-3,TGTGCCAGCAGTCGCCTACAGGGTACAGATACGCAGTATTTT,CASSRLQGTDTQYF
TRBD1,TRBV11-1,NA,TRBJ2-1,TGTGCCAGCAGCTGGGACAGGGACAATGAGCAGTTCTTC,CASSWDRDNEQFF
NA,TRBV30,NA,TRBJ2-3,TGTGCCTGGAGTTTAGGGACAGATACGCAGTATTTT,CAWSLGTDTQYF
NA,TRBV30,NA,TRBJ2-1,TGTGCCTGTAAAAGTTACAATGAGCAGTTCTTC,CACKSYNEQFF